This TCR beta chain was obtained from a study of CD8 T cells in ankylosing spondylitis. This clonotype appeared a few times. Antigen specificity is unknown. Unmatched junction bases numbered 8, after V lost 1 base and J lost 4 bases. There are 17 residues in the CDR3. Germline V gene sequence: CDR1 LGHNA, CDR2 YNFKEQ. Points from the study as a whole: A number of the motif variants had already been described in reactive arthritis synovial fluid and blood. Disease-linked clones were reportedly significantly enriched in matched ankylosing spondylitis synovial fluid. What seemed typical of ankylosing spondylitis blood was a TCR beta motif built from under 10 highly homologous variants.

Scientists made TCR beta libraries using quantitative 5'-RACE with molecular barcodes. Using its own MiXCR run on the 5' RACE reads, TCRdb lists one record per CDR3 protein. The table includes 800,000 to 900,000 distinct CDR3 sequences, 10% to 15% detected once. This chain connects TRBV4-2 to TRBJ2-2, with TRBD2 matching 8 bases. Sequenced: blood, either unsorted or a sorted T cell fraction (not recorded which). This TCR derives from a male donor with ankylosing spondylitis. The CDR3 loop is CASSQVPGGEGTGELFF. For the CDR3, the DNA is TGTGCCAGCAGCCAAGTCCCCGGGGGGGAGGGCACCGGGGAGCTGTTTTTT.